These T cell receptor beta chains were read from a single sample in a study of T cell repertoires in cytomegalovirus infection. A single record per CDR3 protein comes from TCRdb applying MiXCR to the reads. The sample yields roughly 730,000 distinct CDR3 sequences, around 30% seen once. The antigens for these receptors are not known. This specimen was cultured PBMCs, taken from culture after CMV antigen stimulation. The receptor source for this set is a human donor in good health (CMV status not recorded). Some clones in this sample may be carry-over from other donors' samples. Each CDR3 is given with its conserved first and last residue. D genes are given only for firm matches. Not every row has a clone size; where given, it reads once, few, many or a size class.

size: many; V: TRBV7-9; D: TRBD1; J: TRBJ1-2; DNA: TGTGCCAGCAGCTTGACAGGGGCCTCTATTGATGGCTACACCTTC; CDR3: CASSLTGASIDGYTF
size: -; V: TRBV19; D: -; J: TRBJ2-3; DNA: TGTGCCAGTAGTATCGATGGGGGGCCTAGGCGTACGCAGTATTTT; CDR3: CASSIDGGPRRTQYF
size: -; V: TRBV7-2; D: -; J: TRBJ2-1; DNA: TGTGCCAGCAGCTTAGGGGGGGGCAATACTCGGTTCTTC; CDR3: CASSLGGGNTRFF
size: few; V: TRBV10-2; D: -; J: TRBJ1-1; DNA: TGCGCCAGCAGTGATCTGCATGGGGCTTTCTTT; CDR3: CASSDLHGAFF
size: -; V: TRBV6-5; D: -; J: TRBJ2-7; DNA: TGTGCCAGCGGGAGGGGGATCTACGAGCAGTACTTC; CDR3: CASGRGIYEQYF
size: -; V: TRBV5-5; D: TRBD2; J: TRBJ2-1; DNA: TGTGCCAGCAATCAGGGACTAGCGGGCCCTGAGCAGTTCTTC; CDR3: CASNQGLAGPEQFF
size: many; V: TRBV7-2; D: -; J: TRBJ2-3; DNA: TGTGCCAGCAGCTTAGTAGCGAGCACAGATACGCAGTATTTT; CDR3: CASSLVASTDTQYF
size: few; V: TRBV11-2; D: -; J: TRBJ1-5; DNA: TGTGCCAGCAGCTTAGAGATGGGGAGAGACCAGCCCCAGCATTTT; CDR3: CASSLEMGRDQPQHF
size: many; V: TRBV7-8; D: -; J: TRBJ2-1; DNA: TGTGCCAGCAGCTCCTACGGAACTGGCGGAAGCTCCTACAATGAGCAGTTCTTC; CDR3: CASSSYGTGGSSYNEQFF
size: -; V: TRBV12-3/TRBV12-4; D: -; J: TRBJ1-1; DNA: TGTGCCAGCAGTCGATACAGGGACATGAACACTGAAGCTTTCTTT; CDR3: CASSRYRDMNTEAFF
size: many; V: TRBV7-6; D: TRBD1; J: TRBJ1-2; DNA: TGTGCCAGCAGCACTTATTCCTACAGGGGAACTGACGGCTACACCTTC; CDR3: CASSTYSYRGTDGYTF
size: -; V: TRBV27; D: TRBD2; J: TRBJ2-4; DNA: TGTGCCAGCAGAAGGGGAGGGTCGGGAGGAAGGGACATTCAGTACTTC; CDR3: CASRRGGSGGRDIQYF
size: few; V: TRBV7-2; D: -; J: TRBJ2-6; DNA: TGTGCCAGCGGATATTCGGACGTCCTGACTTTC; CDR3: CASGYSDVLTF
size: -; V: TRBV4-3; D: -; J: TRBJ2-5; DNA: TGCGCCAGCAGCCCGAGGGGCCTTGAGACCCAGTACTTC; CDR3: CASSPRGLETQYF
size: few; V: TRBV7-8; D: TRBD1; J: TRBJ1-5; DNA: TGTGCCAGCAGCTCCGGGACAGGGAGTTATAGCAATCAGCCCCAGCATTTT; CDR3: CASSSGTGSYSNQPQHF
size: -; V: TRBV7-6; D: -; J: TRBJ2-3; DNA: TGTGCCAGCAGCTCCGTAAGGGGCTGGACAGATACGCAGTATTTT; CDR3: CASSSVRGWTDTQYF
size: few; V: TRBV7-9; D: -; J: TRBJ2-3; DNA: TGTGCCAGCAGCCCCTCGGGTGTGGCAGATACGCAGTATTTT; CDR3: CASSPSGVADTQYF
size: many; V: TRBV7-2; D: -; J: TRBJ1-2; DNA: TGTGCCAGCAGCCCCCAAGGGGGAGGCTACACCTTC; CDR3: CASSPQGGGYTF
size: -; V: TRBV6-1; D: -; J: TRBJ1-1; DNA: TGTGCCATCAGTGAACGCGGCGAGAACACTGAAGCTTTCTTT; CDR3: CAISERGENTEAFF
size: -; V: TRBV6-5; D: -; J: TRBJ2-7; DNA: TGTGACAGCAGTTACGGCTACGAGCAGTACTTC; CDR3: CDSSYGYEQYF
size: -; V: TRBV7-9; D: -; J: TRBJ1-1; DNA: TGTGCCAGCAGCCCAGCCCCGGGCGGAGAAGCTTTCTTT; CDR3: CASSPAPGGEAFF
size: -; V: TRBV7-6; D: -; J: TRBJ2-3; DNA: TGTGCCAGCAGCTTAGGCTCCCTAGCTGCGCAGTATTTT; CDR3: CASSLGSLAAQYF
size: many; V: TRBV7-2; D: TRBD2; J: TRBJ2-2; DNA: TGTGCCAGCAGCTCCCGGCCGGGACTAGCGGGGTCCGGGGAGCTGTTTTTT; CDR3: CASSSRPGLAGSGELFF
size: few; V: TRBV6-5; D: TRBD2; J: TRBJ2-2; DNA: TGTGCCAGCAGTACGCGGGAGTCGTCCGGGGAGCTGTTTTTT; CDR3: CASSTRESSGELFF
size: -; V: TRBV5-3; D: -; J: TRBJ2-1; DNA: TGTGCCAGCTCAAAGGGAACCTACAATGAGCAGTTCTTC; CDR3: CASSKGTYNEQFF
size: -; V: TRBV25-1; D: -; J: TRBJ2-5; DNA: TGTGCCAGCAGTGACTTATGGGAGGCAAGGACCCAGTACTTC; CDR3: CASSDLWEARTQYF
size: -; V: TRBV7-2; D: -; J: TRBJ2-3; DNA: TGTGCCAGCAGCTTAGAGGGGTCCTACACAGTTACGCAGTATTTT; CDR3: CASSLEGSYTVTQYF
size: -; V: TRBV6-5; D: TRBD1; J: TRBJ1-5; DNA: TGCGCCAGCAGTTCAGACAGGGCGGTACAGCCCCAGCATTTT; CDR3: CASSSDRAVQPQHF
size: -; V: TRBV19; D: -; J: TRBJ2-5; DNA: TGTGCCAGTAGTCCCGTTGGGGGTTTGGAGACCCAGTACTTC; CDR3: CASSPVGGLETQYF
size: -; V: TRBV27; D: -; J: TRBJ1-2; DNA: TGTGCCAGCAGTTTCCTGGGGGGCAACTATGGCTACACCTTC; CDR3: CASSFLGGNYGYTF
size: -; V: TRBV5-5; D: TRBD2; J: TRBJ2-1; DNA: TGTGCCAGCAGCTTCCCGGGGGGGTCCCCCTACAATGAGCAGTTCTTC; CDR3: CASSFPGGSPYNEQFF
size: many; V: TRBV7-2; D: -; J: TRBJ1-4; DNA: TGTGCCAGCAGCTTAGCGAGCCAGAGAAATGAAAAACTGTTTTTT; CDR3: CASSLASQRNEKLFF
size: few; V: TRBV5-1; D: -; J: TRBJ1-4; DNA: TGCGCCAGCAGCCCCGGCGGGGGACTGTCAAATGAAAAACTGTTTTTT; CDR3: CASSPGGGLSNEKLFF
size: -; V: TRBV7-9; D: TRBD2; J: TRBJ2-1; DNA: TGTGCCAGCAGCTTATGGTGGACTAGCGGGGGGCGTTGGAATGAGCAGTTCTTC; CDR3: CASSLWWTSGGRWNEQFF
size: -; V: TRBV7-2; D: TRBD2; J: TRBJ2-3; DNA: TGTGCCAGCAAGGGCGGGGGTGGAGATACGCAGTATTTT; CDR3: CASKGGGGDTQYF
size: few; V: TRBV28; D: -; J: TRBJ1-1; DNA: TGTGCCAGCACTGAGGCCGGGACGAACACTGAAGCTTTCTTT; CDR3: CASTEAGTNTEAFF
size: -; V: TRBV5-1; D: TRBD2; J: TRBJ2-5; DNA: TGCGCCAGCAGCTACGGGACTACCGAAGAGACCCAGTACTTC; CDR3: CASSYGTTEETQYF
size: few; V: TRBV3-1; D: -; J: TRBJ1-2; DNA: TGTGCCAGCAGCCTACGTCAGAGCCCCTATGGCTACACCTTC; CDR3: CASSLRQSPYGYTF
size: -; V: TRBV24-1; D: -; J: TRBJ2-2; DNA: TGTGCCACCAGTGATTTGAGGCAGGGGAGGGACACCGGGGAGCTGTTTTTT; CDR3: CATSDLRQGRDTGELFF
size: -; V: TRBV27; D: TRBD2; J: TRBJ2-7; DNA: TGTGCCAGCAGTTTCGGACTAGCGGGAGGTAGGGACGAGCAGTACTTC; CDR3: CASSFGLAGGRDEQYF
size: -; V: TRBV27; D: -; J: TRBJ2-1; DNA: TGTGCCAGCAGAACCGGGACTGGGGATGAGCAGTTCTTC; CDR3: CASRTGTGDEQFF
size: -; V: TRBV7-2; D: -; J: TRBJ2-1; DNA: TGTGCCAGCAGCTTAGGGGCAGGCCCTGAGCAGTTCTTC; CDR3: CASSLGAGPEQFF
size: few; V: TRBV6-2/TRBV6-3; D: -; J: TRBJ2-1; DNA: TGTGCCAGCAGTTACTCTGGCTACAATGAGCAGTTCTTC; CDR3: CASSYSGYNEQFF
size: few; V: TRBV5-5; D: -; J: TRBJ1-6; DNA: TGTGCCAGCAGCTTGAGATGGACAAACTCACCCCTCCACTTT; CDR3: CASSLRWTNSPLHF
size: many; V: TRBV7-2; D: -; J: TRBJ1-1; DNA: TGTGCCACCACTGGACAGCCGAACACTGAAGCTTTCTTT; CDR3: CATTGQPNTEAFF
size: few; V: TRBV12-3/TRBV12-4; D: TRBD2; J: TRBJ2-7; DNA: TGTGCCAGCAGACTAGGACTAGCGATCGACGAGCAGTACTTC; CDR3: CASRLGLAIDEQYF
size: -; V: TRBV2; D: -; J: TRBJ1-3; DNA: TGTGCCAGCAGTGGAGTTCGAAACACCATATATTTT; CDR3: CASSGVRNTIYF
size: -; V: TRBV12-3/TRBV12-4; D: TRBD1; J: TRBJ1-4; DNA: TGTGCCAGCAGGAGGGCAGGGGGCGAAGCTAATGAAAAACTGTTGTTT; CDR3: CASRRAGGEANEKLLF
size: -; V: TRBV6-2/TRBV6-3; D: TRBD1; J: TRBJ1-5; DNA: TGTGCCAGCAGAAGTCCCCCCCCGGGACAGGGGAATCAGCCCCAGCATTTT; CDR3: CASRSPPPGQGNQPQHF
size: once; V: TRBV7-9; D: -; J: TRBJ1-1; DNA: TGTGCCAGCAGCCCTTCCGGCCGTCCTTGGGCTTTCTTT; CDR3: CASSPSGRPWAFF
size: many; V: TRBV7-2; D: TRBD2; J: TRBJ2-5; DNA: TGTGCCAGCAGCTCGCCGGGACTAGCGGGGGCCCCTCTAGAGACCCAGTACTTC; CDR3: CASSSPGLAGAPLETQYF
size: -; V: TRBV7-2; D: -; J: TRBJ1-3; DNA: TGTGCCAGCAGCTTAGGTTACACCATATATTTT; CDR3: CASSLGYTIYF
size: few; V: TRBV11-2; D: -; J: TRBJ2-5; DNA: TGTGCCAGCAGCTTAGATCTGCCACAGGGCCCATTGGGGACCCAGTACTTC; CDR3: CASSLDLPQGPLGTQYF
size: -; V: TRBV12-3/TRBV12-4; D: -; J: TRBJ2-7; DNA: TGTGCCAGCAGTTTATGGGGGCACGAGCAGTACTTC; CDR3: CASSLWGHEQYF
size: few; V: TRBV14; D: -; J: TRBJ2-7; DNA: TGTGCCAGCAGCCAAGATCCCAGGTCCGGATACGAGCAGTACTTC; CDR3: CASSQDPRSGYEQYF